This is a list of T cell receptor beta chains from one sample in a study of OX40 agonist ivuxolimab in advanced cancers. Repertoires were generated with immunoSEQ multiplex PCR, while TCRdb's copy carries only in-frame clones and drops some. The sample includes 95,000 to 150,000 clones, around 89% of them seen just once. Here the sequenced sample was CD4+ or CD8+ T cells sorted from blood, taken in a trial of the OX40 agonist ivuxolimab. The receptors shown here come from an adult with an advanced solid tumor such as melanoma, head and neck, liver or kidney cancer. Each CDR3 is given with its conserved first and last residue. D genes are given only for firm matches. Size values are once, few and many counts, or a class for expanded clones, and some rows have none.

J | V | D | size | DNA | CDR3
TRBJ1-2 | TRBV28 | . | . | TGTGCCAGCAGTTTGGCCACAGCGAGGGGCTACACCTTC | CASSLATARGYTF
TRBJ1-4 | TRBV9 | . | . | TGTGCCAGCAGCGAGGGACACATTAATGAAAAACTGTTTTTT | CASSEGHINEKLFF
TRBJ1-2 | TRBV11-3 | . | . | TGTGCCAGCAGCTTAGCATCCGGGATTCGCGGCTACACCTTC | CASSLASGIRGYTF
TRBJ1-5 | TRBV7-8 | . | . | TGTGCCAGCAGCTTATCCTATCAGCCCCAGCATTTT | CASSLSYQPQHF
TRBJ2-7 | TRBV7-2 | . | . | TGTGCCAGCAGCTCACAATACGGGGGTCCCTACGAGCAGTACTTC | CASSSQYGGPYEQYF
TRBJ2-5 | TRBV14 | . | . | TGTGCCAGCAGCCAACTCCCCGGGGGCAAAGAGACCCAGTACTTC | CASSQLPGGKETQYF
TRBJ1-1 | TRBV28 | . | . | TGTGCCAGCAGTTACGAGGTCTCTGAAGCTTTCTTT | CASSYEVSEAFF
TRBJ1-1 | TRBV21-1 | . | . | TGTGCCAGCAGCGGTAGAGGTCGAACAACAAGGGACACTGAAGCTTTCTTT | CASSGRGRTTRDTEAFF
TRBJ1-4 | TRBV19 | . | . | TGTGCCAGTCAGTTCGGGGACCCAACTAATGAAAAACTGTTTTTT | CASQFGDPTNEKLFF
TRBJ2-5 | TRBV9 | TRBD2 | . | TGTGCCAGCAGCGTAGGCGGGGGGCCAGTAGAGACCCAGTACTTC | CASSVGGGPVETQYF
TRBJ2-1 | TRBV19 | . | . | TGTGCCAGTAGTATGAACAGCGAAAACAATGAGCAGTTCTTC | CASSMNSENNEQFF
TRBJ2-2 | TRBV6-6 | . | once | TGTGCCAGCAGGGGGGGCAGGGCAGAAACCGGGGAGCTGTTTTTT | CASRGGRAETGELFF
TRBJ1-1 | TRBV28 | . | . | TGTGCCAGCAGCCAGAAAAACACTGAAGCTTTCTTT | CASSQKNTEAFF
TRBJ2-7 | TRBV7-9 | . | . | TGTGCCAGCAGCGACGACGGTTCGGACGAGCAGTACTTC | CASSDDGSDEQYF
TRBJ1-4 | TRBV28 | . | . | TGTGCCAGCAGTCCGGGAGGTAATGAAAAACTGTTTTTT | CASSPGGNEKLFF
TRBJ2-7 | TRBV20-1 | . | . | TGCAGTGCTCCCGGGGACTACGAGCAGTACTTC | CSAPGDYEQYF
TRBJ2-2 | TRBV7-9 | . | . | TGTGCCAGCAGCCCCCGACAGGTTTACTCCGGGGAGCTGTTTTTT | CASSPRQVYSGELFF
TRBJ1-5 | TRBV7-9 | . | . | TGTGCCAGCAGCCCGGGACTTAGCAATCAGCCCCAGCATTTT | CASSPGLSNQPQHF
TRBJ2-1 | TRBV5-4 | TRBD1 | . | TGTGCCAGCAGGGGTCAGGGGGCAGGGAGCGGTCGGCAGTTCTTC | CASRGQGAGSGRQFF
TRBJ1-1 | TRBV7-2 | TRBD1 | . | TGTGCCAGCAGCCTCCAGGGGGGACCGAACACTGAAGCTTTCTTT | CASSLQGGPNTEAFF
TRBJ2-7 | TRBV14 | . | . | TGTGCCAGCAGCCAAGGATTCACAGGGCCCTACGAGCAGTACTTC | CASSQGFTGPYEQYF
TRBJ2-7 | TRBV7-2 | . | . | TGTGCCAGCAGCCGAGGTCGTTCCTACGAGCAGTACTTC | CASSRGRSYEQYF
TRBJ1-6 | TRBV2 | . | . | TGTGCCAGCAGTGAAGCGGGAAGGGGCTTTAATTCACCCCTCCACTTT | CASSEAGRGFNSPLHF
TRBJ2-7 | TRBV28 | . | . | TGTGCCAGCACGACCCCCTCGGCCTACGAGCAGTACTTC | CASTTPSAYEQYF
TRBJ2-6 | TRBV2 | . | many | TGTGCCAGCAGTGAAGAAGGGTCCGGGGCCAACGTCCTGACTTTC | CASSEEGSGANVLTF
TRBJ1-2 | TRBV28 | . | . | TGTGCCAGCTCCTTCCCTCGGGACCCACTGAGGAGCTCCTTC | CASSFPRDPLRSSF
TRBJ2-1 | TRBV5-1 | TRBD1 | few | TGCGCCAGCAGCTTGGGTGGACAGGGTTGGAATGAGCAGTTCTTC | CASSLGGQGWNEQFF
TRBJ2-4 | TRBV7-9 | TRBD1 | . | TGTGCCAGCAGCTTAGGGGACAGTTTTTGGTACATTCAGTACTTC | CASSLGDSFWYIQYF
TRBJ1-1 | TRBV5-5 | TRBD1 | . | TGTGCCAGCAGCCCGCGGACAGGCGGCGGAACTGAAGCTTTCTTT | CASSPRTGGGTEAFF
TRBJ2-7 | TRBV6-1 | . | . | TGTGCCAGCAGGCGGCAAGAGACTAGAGACGAGCAGTACTTC | CASRRQETRDEQYF
TRBJ2-3 | TRBV19 | . | . | TGTGCCAGTAGTATTATCGATACGCAGTATTTT | CASSIIDTQYF
TRBJ2-3 | TRBV6-4 | TRBD2 | . | TGTGCCAGCAGTGACGGGGGGGTGACAGATACGCAGTATTTT | CASSDGGVTDTQYF
TRBJ2-7 | TRBV7-2 | TRBD2 | . | TGTGCCAGCAGCACAGTGGGGGGAGGGGATTACGAGCAGTACTTC | CASSTVGGGDYEQYF
TRBJ1-6 | TRBV19 | TRBD1 | . | TGTGCCAGTACCGAGGACAGGGGAGGGTCACCCCTCCACTTT | CASTEDRGGSPLHF
TRBJ1-5 | TRBV10-3 | . | once | TGTGCCATCAGTGGTGGGGATCAGCCCCAGCATTTT | CAISGGDQPQHF
TRBJ2-7 | TRBV1 | . | once | TGCACCAGCAGCCAAAAAGGGACTAGCGGGGGAACGAGCTCCTACGAGCAGTACTTC | CTSSQKGTSGGTSSYEQYF
TRBJ2-1 | TRBV9 | . | . | TGTGCCAGCACCCGGACCGAAAACAATGAGCAGTTCTTC | CASTRTENNEQFF
TRBJ1-1 | TRBV27 | . | . | TGTGCCAGCAGTATATCCAGGGTCCTGAACACTGAAGCTTTCTTT | CASSISRVLNTEAFF
TRBJ2-1 | TRBV11-3 | . | few | TGTGCCAGCAGCTTCTCCCAGGGTGAGCAGTTCTTC | CASSFSQGEQFF
TRBJ1-1 | TRBV2 | . | . | TGTGCCAGCAGTGGAAATACGAACACTGAAGCTTTCTTT | CASSGNTNTEAFF
TRBJ1-1 | TRBV21-1 | . | . | TGTGCCAGGGGACACACGAACACTGAAGCTTTCTTT | CARGHTNTEAFF
TRBJ1-1 | TRBV7-9 | . | . | TGTGCCAGCAGCCCCGGGGGGGTAGGGATGAACACTGAAGCTTTCTTT | CASSPGGVGMNTEAFF
TRBJ1-6 | TRBV7-2 | . | once | TGTGCCAGCAGGCAGACCCCGGGGGCATCACCCCTCCACTTT | CASRQTPGASPLHF
TRBJ1-2 | TRBV6-1 | . | . | TGTGCCAGCAGTGAAGGTACTTTCTATGGCTACACCTTC | CASSEGTFYGYTF
TRBJ2-3 | TRBV11-3 | TRBD1 | . | TGTGCCAGCAGCTCCGCACAGGGGCCCACAGATACGCAGTATTTT | CASSSAQGPTDTQYF
TRBJ2-1 | TRBV19 | . | . | TGTGCCAGTACCCGCCGGGGTTACGAGCAGTTCTTC | CASTRRGYEQFF
TRBJ1-5 | TRBV7-2 | . | . | TGTGCCAGCAGCTTAGGCACAGGACAGCTTAGCAATCAGCCCCAGCATTTT | CASSLGTGQLSNQPQHF
TRBJ2-1 | TRBV6-6 | . | once | TGTGCCAGCAGTTCAGACCTCGCGGTTTACAATGAGCAGTTCTTC | CASSSDLAVYNEQFF